This T cell receptor beta chain was sequenced in a study of blood T cell repertoires in COVID-19. TCRdb keeps only in-frame clones here, not all; method: immunoSEQ multiplex PCR. The table includes approximately 300,000 clones, 90% detected once. Germline V gene lookup returns CDR1 LGHDT and CDR2 YNNKEL (reference sequence). J was trimmed by 6 bases and V by 0 bases; bases with no gene match: 9. The CDR3 has 17 amino acids. V and J are TRBV3-1 (or the pseudogene TRBV3-2) and TRBJ2-1; 9 nucleotides align to TRBD1. Input material: peripheral blood. The receptor's source is a woman aged 25-40 years with COVID-19, enrolled during active disease. CDR3: CASSQDHIRTGVNEQFF. The CDR3 DNA follows: TGTGCCAGCAGCCAAGACCACATCCGGACAGGGGTCAATGAGCAGTTCTTC.